This TCR beta chain originates from a study of cytomegalovirus exposure and HLA in healthy donors. Study conclusions and caveats: Some V segments could not be told apart, so they were left out, TRBV6-2 and TRBV6-3 among them.

The CDR3 runs to 14 residues. The V segment lost 4 bases and the J segment 6 bases; nucleotides outside the gene matches: 5. Germline V gene sequence: CDR1 SQVTM, CDR2 ANQGSEA. PCR amplification relied on 60 Vbeta primers (plus 13 Jbeta primers). Libraries were prepared by immunoSEQ multiplex PCR; TCRdb keeps only in-frame clonotypes and omits some of them. The table includes tens of thousands of clones, about 70% detected once. Notes on this clone: Its specificity is not known.

The sample comprised PBMCs. The J gene is TRBJ1-6, the V gene TRBV29-1; TRBD1 matches at 8 bases. This sequence was found in a man aged 35 to 55 in good health and CMV-seropositive. Here the CDR3 reads CSVAGQGPNSPLHF. CDR3 DNA: TGCAGCGTTGCCGGACAGGGACCTAATTCACCCCTCCACTTT.